These T cell receptor beta chains were read from a single sample in a study of cytomegalovirus exposure and HLA in healthy donors. Generated by immunoSEQ multiplex PCR, the TCRdb table keeps only in-frame clones and is missing some. Its table records roughly 79,000 clones. The sample comprised PBMCs. The source of these receptors is a man aged 25-45 years in good health and CMV-seronegative. Each CDR3 is given with its conserved first and last residue. D genes are given only for firm matches.

V gene: TRBV11-2
J gene: TRBJ1-2
D gene: NA
CDR3 DNA: TGTGCCAGCAGCTTAGGGGCAACCTATGGCTACACCTTC
CDR3 protein: CASSLGATYGYTF

V gene: TRBV5-1
J gene: TRBJ1-4
D gene: NA
CDR3 DNA: TGCGCCAGCAGCTTGGACAGTCAGAATGAAAAACTGTTTTTT
CDR3 protein: CASSLDSQNEKLFF

V gene: TRBV9
J gene: TRBJ2-5
D gene: TRBD2
CDR3 DNA: TGTGCCAGCAGCGGGGGACTAGCGGGAGTAGAGACCCAGTACTTC
CDR3 protein: CASSGGLAGVETQYF

V gene: TRBV5-4
J gene: TRBJ2-5
D gene: TRBD2
CDR3 DNA: TGTGCCAGCAGTTTGACTAGCGGGGGAGAGACCCAGTACTTC
CDR3 protein: CASSLTSGGETQYF

V gene: TRBV5-5
J gene: TRBJ2-5
D gene: TRBD1
CDR3 DNA: TGTGCCAGCAGCCCACTTAACAGGGGGCGGGTGACCCAGTACTTC
CDR3 protein: CASSPLNRGRVTQYF

V gene: TRBV2
J gene: TRBJ1-5
D gene: NA
CDR3 DNA: TGTGCCAGCAGTAACGGGGACAATCAGCCCCAGCATTTT
CDR3 protein: CASSNGDNQPQHF

V gene: TRBV14
J gene: TRBJ2-1
D gene: TRBD2
CDR3 DNA: TGTGCCAGCAGCCAGGCCCTAAAGGGCGGGAGAGTTGTGTCCTACAATGAGCAGTTCTTC
CDR3 protein: CASSQALKGGRVVSYNEQFF

V gene: TRBV5-4
J gene: TRBJ1-2
D gene: NA
CDR3 DNA: TGTGCCAGCAGCTTGGAACCAGGCAGTCTTGATGGCTACACCTTC
CDR3 protein: CASSLEPGSLDGYTF

V gene: TRBV30
J gene: TRBJ2-3
D gene: NA
CDR3 DNA: TGTGCCTGGAGTGCGGGCACAGATACGCAGTATTTT
CDR3 protein: CAWSAGTDTQYF

V gene: TRBV5-6
J gene: TRBJ1-4
D gene: TRBD1
CDR3 DNA: TGTGCCAGCAGTTGGGACAGGGGGCATGAAAAACTGTTTTTT
CDR3 protein: CASSWDRGHEKLFF

V gene: TRBV4-2
J gene: TRBJ2-7
D gene: NA
CDR3 DNA: TGTGCCAGCAGCCAAGATCGAGATCACTCCTACGAGCAGTACTTC
CDR3 protein: CASSQDRDHSYEQYF

V gene: TRBV5-4
J gene: TRBJ2-1
D gene: TRBD1
CDR3 DNA: TGTGCCAGCAGCTTGGAAGGGGGCGCGAGGAATGAGCAGTTCTTC
CDR3 protein: CASSLEGGARNEQFF

V gene: TRBV9
J gene: TRBJ1-1
D gene: NA
CDR3 DNA: TGTGCCAGCAGCGTTACAGGGCTTGTTGGTACTGAAGCTTTCTTT
CDR3 protein: CASSVTGLVGTEAFF

V gene: TRBV1
J gene: TRBJ1-1
D gene: NA
CDR3 DNA: TGCACCAGCAGCCAAGAAAAACAGGGGGTGAGGATGAACACTGAAGCTTTCTTT
CDR3 protein: CTSSQEKQGVRMNTEAFF

V gene: TRBV5-6
J gene: TRBJ1-1
D gene: NA
CDR3 DNA: TGTGCCAGCAGCTTGTGGGCCGGCACTGAAGCTTTCTTT
CDR3 protein: CASSLWAGTEAFF

V gene: TRBV2
J gene: TRBJ2-3
D gene: TRBD1
CDR3 DNA: TGTGCCAGCACCCAAGGACCAGGGGGAAGCGATACGCAGTATTTT
CDR3 protein: CASTQGPGGSDTQYF

V gene: TRBV6-5
J gene: TRBJ2-3
D gene: TRBD2
CDR3 DNA: TGTGCCAGCAGCAACCGACGGGGGGAAGATACGCAGTATTTT
CDR3 protein: CASSNRRGEDTQYF

V gene: TRBV19
J gene: TRBJ2-3
D gene: TRBD1
CDR3 DNA: TGTGCCAGTAGTATGCGGACAGGACGCACAGATACGCAGTATTTT
CDR3 protein: CASSMRTGRTDTQYF

V gene: TRBV4-3
J gene: TRBJ1-4
D gene: NA
CDR3 DNA: TGCGCCAGCAGCCAAGCAGGAAAACTGTTTTTT
CDR3 protein: CASSQAGKLFF

V gene: TRBV19
J gene: TRBJ1-3
D gene: NA
CDR3 DNA: TGTGCCAGTAGTATAGGGCGGAGCACCATATATTTT
CDR3 protein: CASSIGRSTIYF

V gene: TRBV19
J gene: TRBJ2-3
D gene: NA
CDR3 DNA: TGTGCCAGTAGTATAGTCCCCTCTAGCACAGATACGCAGTATTTT
CDR3 protein: CASSIVPSSTDTQYF

V gene: TRBV10-3
J gene: TRBJ1-2
D gene: TRBD1
CDR3 DNA: TGTGCCATCAGTGACGCGGACAGGGTCTTCGGGGGCTACACCTTC
CDR3 protein: CAISDADRVFGGYTF

V gene: TRBV5-6
J gene: TRBJ2-7
D gene: NA
CDR3 DNA: TGTGCCAGCAGCTCACAGGGCTACGAGCAGTACTTC
CDR3 protein: CASSSQGYEQYF

V gene: TRBV5-1
J gene: TRBJ2-1
D gene: NA
CDR3 DNA: TGCGCCAGCAGCTTGGTTCCGGGGAACAATGAGCAGTTCTTC
CDR3 protein: CASSLVPGNNEQFF

V gene: TRBV7-9
J gene: TRBJ2-7
D gene: TRBD2
CDR3 DNA: TGTGCCAGCAGCCCACCGGGAGGGAGGGCCTTCGAGCAGTACTTC
CDR3 protein: CASSPPGGRAFEQYF

V gene: TRBV11-2
J gene: TRBJ1-1
D gene: TRBD1
CDR3 DNA: TGTGCCAGCAGCGCGGACAGGGAGACTGAAGCTTTCTTT
CDR3 protein: CASSADRETEAFF

V gene: TRBV5-1
J gene: TRBJ2-7
D gene: NA
CDR3 DNA: TGCGCCAGCAGCCGGCGGGACGGCTCCTACGAGCAGTACTTC
CDR3 protein: CASSRRDGSYEQYF

V gene: TRBV2
J gene: TRBJ1-2
D gene: NA
CDR3 DNA: TGTGCCAGCAGGCTGGAGAGGAGCGCTGGCTACACCTTC
CDR3 protein: CASRLERSAGYTF

V gene: TRBV10-3
J gene: TRBJ1-1
D gene: TRBD1
CDR3 DNA: TGTGCCATCAGCGGTGGGACAGGGGGCCTGAACACTGAAGCTTTCTTT
CDR3 protein: CAISGGTGGLNTEAFF

V gene: TRBV6-5
J gene: TRBJ2-7
D gene: NA
CDR3 DNA: TGTGCCAGCAGTACAGACGGCAGCTCCTACGAGCAGTACTTC
CDR3 protein: CASSTDGSSYEQYF

V gene: TRBV6-1
J gene: TRBJ1-1
D gene: NA
CDR3 DNA: TGTGCCAGCTTCCGCGGGGGGGTTGACACTGAAGCTTTCTTT
CDR3 protein: CASFRGGVDTEAFF

V gene: TRBV4-1
J gene: TRBJ2-7
D gene: TRBD1
CDR3 DNA: TGCGCCAGCAGCCAAGGGGGGGGACAGGGGGCCTACGAGCAGTACTTC
CDR3 protein: CASSQGGGQGAYEQYF

V gene: TRBV2
J gene: TRBJ2-7
D gene: TRBD2
CDR3 DNA: TGTGCCAGCACCGACGATCTAGCGGGAGGGTCCCCCGAGCAGTACTTC
CDR3 protein: CASTDDLAGGSPEQYF

V gene: TRBV29-1
J gene: TRBJ2-1
D gene: NA
CDR3 DNA: TGCAGCGTTATAAGACAGGGAGGCCGTTGGGAGCAGTTCTTC
CDR3 protein: CSVIRQGGRWEQFF

V gene: TRBV6-1
J gene: TRBJ2-5
D gene: TRBD1
CDR3 DNA: TGTGCCAGCAGTCCGGGACAGGGGCAAGAGACCCAGTACTTC
CDR3 protein: CASSPGQGQETQYF

V gene: TRBV7-9
J gene: TRBJ2-2
D gene: TRBD1
CDR3 DNA: TGTGCCAGCGGGGGGACAGGGCACACCGGGGAGCTGTTTTTT
CDR3 protein: CASGGTGHTGELFF

V gene: TRBV6-5
J gene: TRBJ2-1
D gene: TRBD1
CDR3 DNA: TGTGCCAGCAGTAAACAGGGGAGAAATGAGCAGTTCTTC
CDR3 protein: CASSKQGRNEQFF

V gene: TRBV7-9
J gene: TRBJ2-3
D gene: NA
CDR3 DNA: TGTGCCAGCAGCTTCCAACAGGGAGATACGCAGTATTTT
CDR3 protein: CASSFQQGDTQYF

V gene: TRBV28
J gene: TRBJ2-6
D gene: TRBD1
CDR3 DNA: TGTGCCCCACGGCGGAGGACAGGGGGACCCTCTGGGGCCAACGTCCTGACTTTC
CDR3 protein: CAPRRRTGGPSGANVLTF

V gene: TRBV19
J gene: TRBJ2-7
D gene: NA
CDR3 DNA: TGTGCCAGTAGTGTCCCCGGGGGTACCGGCGAGCAGTACTTC
CDR3 protein: CASSVPGGTGEQYF